This TCR beta chain was sequenced for a study of CD8 T cells in Susac syndrome. Germline V gene sequence: CDR1 SEHNR, CDR2 FQNEAQ (reference sequence). The CDR3 has 14 amino acids. The germline V and J ends were trimmed by 0 bases and 0 bases, with 5 bases remaining between them. Random-hexamer reverse transcription was applied to 0.5 to 1 ug RNA. An immunoSEQ multiplex PCR amplified TCR beta CDR3 over 54 Vbeta and 13 Jbeta. TCRdb re-called the immunoSEQ multiplex PCR reads through MiXCR, storing one row per CDR3 protein. The sample has more than 110,000 distinct CDR3 sequences; roughly 94% are singletons.

What was sequenced was CD4+ T cells from PBMCs. The rearrangement uses TRBV7-9 and TRBJ1-1; D remains unclear. The receptor's source is a human donor with Susac syndrome. CDR3 bases: TGTGCCAGCAGCTTAGCAGTGATGAACACTGAAGCTTTCTTT. Amino acid sequence: CASSLAVMNTEAFF.